Below, 16 T cell receptor beta chains from the same sample are listed, as sequenced in a study of radiation and T cells in renal cell carcinoma. Documented time point: blood 4 weeks post-SBRT, at nephrectomy. Treatment given: 15 Gy SBRT to primary tumor, nephrectomy 4 weeks later. Produced via immunoSEQ multiplex PCR; TCRdb's table is partial and in-frame only. The table lists approximately 65,000 clones, over 65% of them singletons. The sample here was blood, taken from a patient whose treatment included radiotherapy and nephrectomy. These receptors were collected from a man aged 55-75 years with renal cell carcinoma.

The chain carries TRBV2 and TRBJ1-1, with 7 bases matching TRBD1. Germline CDR1 reads SNHLY; CDR2 reads FYNNEI. The trim removed 7 bases at V and 4 bases at J, leaving 9 bases unmatched. The CDR3 length is 14 residues. The CDR3 region has the DNA TGTGCCAGCATTTTAGGGGGCCAGGGCACTGAAGCTTTCTTT. This encodes CASILGGQGTEAFF.

The chain has TRBV7-9 and TRBJ1-1; D may be TRBD1 (6 bases). This CDR3 has 14 residues. V dropped 7 bases and J dropped 4 bases, with 16 bases sitting between them. CDR1 SEHNR and CDR2 FQNEAQ come from the germline V gene (reference sequence). The CDR3 coding sequence is TGTGCCAGCAAAAGAGCAGAGGGGGGCACTGAAGCTTTCTTT. It translates to CASKRAEGGTEAFF.

This chain uses TRBV7-9 with TRBJ1-4; possible D gene TRBD1, 6 bases. Trimming shortened V by 6 bases and J by 4 bases, and 9 bases separated the two germline ends. The CDR3 contains 13 residues. Germline values: CDR1 SEHNR, CDR2 FQNEAQ (reference sequence). The CDR3 protein is CASRGQFNEKLFF. As DNA, the CDR3 is TGTGCCAGCAGAGGACAGTTTAATGAAAAACTGTTTTTT.

V and J are TRBV18 and TRBJ1-1, with unresolved D. Germline values: CDR1 KGHSH, CDR2 LQKENI. This CDR3 region has 13 residues. V lost 6 bases to trimming and J lost 11 bases, with 19 bases between them. CDR3 sequence reads: CASSPNQEAEAFF. In DNA form, the CDR3 reads TGTGCCAGCTCCCCCAACCAGGAAGCCGAGGCTTTCTTT.

The chain employs TRBV2 and TRBJ2-3; D may correspond to TRBD1 or TRBD2 (6 bases each). CDR1 is SNHLY, CDR2 FYNNEI, per germline. V lost 6 bases and J 2 bases, leaving 12 bases between the germline ends. The CDR3 is made up of 14 amino acids. Written as DNA, the CDR3 is TGTGCCAGCAGAACAGGGACTTACACAGATACGCAGTATTTT. Protein product: CASRTGTYTDTQYF.

The gene calls are TRBV2 and TRBJ1-4; weak D call: TRBD1 (6 bases). V dropped 7 bases and J dropped 8 bases, with 11 bases sitting between them. The V gene's germline CDR1 is SNHLY and CDR2 FYNNEI. CDR3 size: 12 residues. The CDR3 DNA reads TGTGCCAGCAAGGGGGGGGGCGAAAAACTGTTTTTT. It encodes CASKGGGEKLFF.

This clone came up once. The chain combines TRBV29-1 with TRBJ2-1, with D uncertain. Per germline, CDR1 SQVTM and CDR2 ANQGSEA. This CDR3 is built from 14 residues. V lost 3 bases to trimming and J lost 6 bases, with 15 bases between them. The CDR3 coding sequence is TGCAGCGTTGATAGAGCTAGGTATTCCAATGAGCAGTTCTTC. Amino acids: CSVDRARYSNEQFF.

This clone was counted only a few times. The chain is built from TRBV11-2 and TRBJ2-2, with D unclear. Trimming left V 5 bases short and J 5 bases short, with 9 bases between. Germline CDR1 is SGHAT and CDR2 is FQNNGV. The CDR3 spans 13 residues. The CDR3 loop is CASSLGSTGELFF. For the CDR3, the DNA is TGTGCCAGCAGCCTAGGCAGTACCGGGGAGCTGTTTTTT.

The rearrangement joins TRBV5-1 to TRBJ2-7, with a possible D match to TRBD1 (6 bases). V was clipped by 8 bases and J by 3 bases, with 15 bases between them. The CDR3 contains 13 residues. The germline V gene encodes CDR1 SGHRS and CDR2 YFSETQ. The CDR3 loop is CARTGRTVYEQYV. The CDR3 DNA is TGCGCCAGGACAGGCAGAACAGTCTACGAGCAGTACGTC.

The rearrangement uses TRBV6-1 and TRBJ2-1; D possibly uses TRBD1 or TRBD2 (5 bases each). The V end was cut by 11 bases, the J end by 3 bases, with 14 bases between. From germline, CDR1 is MNHNS and CDR2 SASEGT. The CDR3 extends over 13 amino acids. The CDR3 DNA reads as TGTGCCTCGATCGAGGGGAACTACAATGAGCAGTTCTTC. This translates into CASIEGNYNEQFF.

As for this clone: Other nucleotide sequences in the sample specify the same CDR3. The chain combines TRBV11-3 with TRBJ1-3; D is unclear. The CDR3 extends over 12 amino acids. Germline V gene data show CDR1 as SGHNT and CDR2 as YENEEA. The V end lost 1 base, the J end lost 4 bases, and 2 bases lay between the germline ends. CDR3 in DNA: TGTGCCAGCAGCTTAGGAGGAAACACCATATATTTT. Amino acids: CASSLGGNTIYF.

This rearrangement joins TRBV11-3 to TRBJ2-3; D uncertain. Germline CDR1 and CDR2: SGHNT and YENEEA. The CDR3 runs 12 residues. The V end was cut by 8 bases, the J end by 6 bases, with 12 bases between. The CDR3 spells CASSERMDTQYF. The CDR3, as DNA: TGTGCCAGCTCGGAGCGTATGGATACGCAGTATTTT. The full variable domain, its missing parts supplied by reference TRBV11-3 and TRBJ2-3, is EAGVVQSPRYKIIEKKQPVAFWCNPISGHNTLYWYLQNLGQGPELLIRYENEEAVDDSQLPKDRFSAERLKGVDSTLKIQPAELGDSAVYLCASSERMDTQYFGPGTRLTVL.

This clone was seen a few times. This rearrangement joins TRBV11-3 to TRBJ1-1, with D maybe TRBD1 (5 bases). With 3 bases removed from V and 4 bases from J, the gap between germline ends came to 12 bases. CDR3 length equals 14 residues. Germline V gene lookup returns CDR1 SGHNT and CDR2 YENEEA. CDR3 DNA: TGTGCCAGCAGCTTGTATCAGGGACCCACTGAAGCTTTCTTT. The encoded protein is CASSLYQGPTEAFF. The variable domain in full, completed from reference TRBV11-3 and TRBJ1-1, reads EAGVVQSPRYKIIEKKQPVAFWCNPISGHNTLYWYLQNLGQGPELLIRYENEEAVDDSQLPKDRFSAERLKGVDSTLKIQPAELGDSAVYLCASSLYQGPTEAFFGQGTRLTVV.

The genes are TRBV11-2 and TRBJ1-4; D might be TRBD1 (5 bases). V was pared by 5 bases and J by 4 bases, with 11 bases between. The CDR3 is 14 residues long. Germline CDR1 and CDR2: SGHAT and FQNNGV. CDR3 amino acids: CASSGGVFNEKLFF. The CDR3 DNA follows: TGTGCCAGCAGCGGAGGGGTCTTTAATGAAAAACTGTTTTTT.

The chain combines TRBV13 with TRBJ2-3; TRBD2 agrees at 8 bases. This CDR3 contains 18 residues. The trim removed 2 bases at V and 0 bases at J, leaving 10 bases unmatched. CDR1 and CDR2 from the germline V gene are PRHDT and FYEKMQ (reference sequence). CDR3 in DNA: TGTGCCAGCAGCTTATCGGATAGCGGGGTACCTAGCACAGATACGCAGTATTTT. This gives the protein CASSLSDSGVPSTDTQYF.

This clone has just a few counts. The chain links TRBV7-2 to TRBJ1-3, with D unresolved. V was trimmed by 0 bases and J by 0 bases, leaving 6 bases between them. CDR1 is SGHTA and CDR2 is FQGNSA in the germline V gene. This CDR3 is built from 15 residues. Here the CDR3 reads CASSLASYSGNTIYF. The CDR3 bases are TGTGCCAGCAGCTTAGCGAGCTACTCTGGAAACACCATATATTTT.